This is a list of T cell receptor beta chains from one sample in a study of blood T cell repertoires in COVID-19. The protocol was immunoSEQ multiplex PCR, while the TCRdb copy is restricted to in-frame clones and leaves out a portion. Of approximately 200,000 clones in the sample, roughly 87% were seen once. What was sequenced was PBMCs or T cells enriched from blood (not recorded which). These TCRs come from a man between 18 and 35 years old with acute COVID-19. CDR3s include the opening cysteine and the closing phenylalanine or tryptophan. D genes are given only for firm matches. Part of the rows lack a size; the others show once, few, many or a class for expanded clones.

V gene,J gene,clone size,D gene,CDR3 DNA,CDR3 protein
TRBV7-2,TRBJ2-2,once,TRBD2,TGTGCCAGCAGCTCGAGCGGGGGCGGCACCGGGGAGCTGTTTTTT,CASSSSGGGTGELFF
TRBV19,TRBJ2-7,.,TRBD1,TGTGCCAGTAGTACCGACAGGGGGTACGAGCAGTACTTC,CASSTDRGYEQYF
TRBV28,TRBJ2-3,.,TRBD1,TGTGCCAGCGCCGAACAGGGGATTGGGACAGATACGCAGTATTTT,CASAEQGIGTDTQYF
TRBV14,TRBJ2-7,.,.,TGTGCCAGCAGCCAAGTAGGCCAGGGAGGCTCCTACGAGCAGTACTTC,CASSQVGQGGSYEQYF
TRBV10-3,TRBJ2-3,once,.,TGTGCCATCAGTGCACCGCTAGCGCCTAAAACGGGTAGCACAGATACGCAGTATTTT,CAISAPLAPKTGSTDTQYF
TRBV5-1,TRBJ2-5,.,.,TGCGCCAGCAGCCCGGGAGGACAGAAAGAGACCCAGTACTTC,CASSPGGQKETQYF
TRBV9,TRBJ1-5,once,.,TGTGCCAGCAGTTTCGGGGGGGGCCATCAGCCCCAGCATTTT,CASSFGGGHQPQHF
TRBV19,TRBJ2-1,.,TRBD2,TGTGCCAGTAGTATAGATGAGACTGGGGGAGGGGTTAAGCAGTTCTTC,CASSIDETGGGVKQFF
TRBV4-3,TRBJ2-1,.,TRBD1,TGCGCCAGCAGCCAAACAGGGACAGCCAATGAGCAGTTCTTC,CASSQTGTANEQFF
TRBV19,TRBJ1-1,.,TRBD1,TGTGCCAGTAGTATTGGACAGGGGAACACTGAAGCTTTCTTT,CASSIGQGNTEAFF
TRBV14,TRBJ1-1,.,TRBD1,TGTGCCAGCTCTTATTTTCAGGGGGGAAGCACTGAAGCTTTCTTT,CASSYFQGGSTEAFF
TRBV15,TRBJ1-4,once,.,TGTGCCACCAGCGCGACAGCAGGGAATGAAAAACTGTTTTTT,CATSATAGNEKLFF
TRBV19,TRBJ2-1,.,TRBD1,TGTGCCAGTAGTATTATTGCCGGACAGGGGGCAGGCAATGAGCAGTTCTTC,CASSIIAGQGAGNEQFF
TRBV18,TRBJ1-5,.,TRBD1,TGTGCCAGCTCACCGGGACAGGGGGGGTTTAATCAGCCCCAGCATTTT,CASSPGQGGFNQPQHF
TRBV13,TRBJ2-6,.,TRBD1,TGTGCCAGCAGCTCCCCGACAGGGACAGGCTCTGGGGCCAACGTCCTGACTTTC,CASSSPTGTGSGANVLTF